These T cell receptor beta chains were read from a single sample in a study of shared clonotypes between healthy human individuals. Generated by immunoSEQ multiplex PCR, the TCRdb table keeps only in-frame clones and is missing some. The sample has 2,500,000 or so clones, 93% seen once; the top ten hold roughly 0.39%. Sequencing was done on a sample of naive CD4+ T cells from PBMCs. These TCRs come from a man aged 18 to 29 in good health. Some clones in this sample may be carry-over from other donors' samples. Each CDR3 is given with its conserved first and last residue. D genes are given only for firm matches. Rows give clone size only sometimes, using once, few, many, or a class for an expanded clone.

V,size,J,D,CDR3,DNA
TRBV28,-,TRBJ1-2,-,CASSPPGSGYTF,TGTGCCAGCAGTCCCCCGGGGAGTGGCTACACCTTC
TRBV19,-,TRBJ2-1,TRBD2,CASKTSGNNEQFF,TGTGCCAGTAAGACTAGCGGCAACAATGAGCAGTTCTTC
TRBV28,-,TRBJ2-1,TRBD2,CASSPRRGYNNEQFF,TGTGCCAGCAGCCCTCGGCGGGGGTACAACAATGAGCAGTTCTTC
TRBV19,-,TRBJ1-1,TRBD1,CASSTGTGNSEAFF,TGTGCCAGTAGCACCGGGACAGGGAACTCTGAAGCTTTCTTT
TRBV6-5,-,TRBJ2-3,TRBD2,CASSKRPAGDTQYF,TGTGCCAGCAGCAAAAGACCAGCGGGGGATACGCAGTATTTT
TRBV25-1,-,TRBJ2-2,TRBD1,CASSVNRGVTGELFF,TGTGCCAGCAGTGTAAACAGGGGGGTCACCGGGGAGCTGTTTTTT
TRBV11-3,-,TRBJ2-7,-,CASSSGHPYEQYF,TGTGCCAGCAGCTCGGGACACCCCTACGAGCAGTACTTC
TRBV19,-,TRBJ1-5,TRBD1,CASSMSGTVRVGNQPQHF,TGTGCCAGTAGTATGTCCGGGACAGTAAGAGTAGGCAATCAGCCCCAGCATTTT
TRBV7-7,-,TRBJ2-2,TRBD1,CASSLAPTGAVAGELFF,TGTGCCAGCAGCTTAGCCCCAACAGGGGCGGTCGCCGGGGAGCTGTTTTTT
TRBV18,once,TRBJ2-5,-,CASSPLTGTQYF,TGTGCCAGCTCACCCCTAACAGGGACCCAGTACTTC
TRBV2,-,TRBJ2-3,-,CANRRSSTDTQYF,TGTGCCAACCGAAGGTCTAGCACAGATACGCAGTATTTT
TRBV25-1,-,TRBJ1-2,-,CASSERDTGRVGYTF,TGTGCCAGCAGTGAGAGGGACACCGGTCGGGTCGGCTACACCTTC
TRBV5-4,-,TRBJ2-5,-,CAIGGRQETQYF,TGTGCTATAGGGGGGAGGCAAGAGACCCAGTACTTC
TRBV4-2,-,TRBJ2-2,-,CASSQDRVTGELFF,TGTGCCAGCAGCCAAGATCGAGTCACCGGGGAGCTGTTTTTT
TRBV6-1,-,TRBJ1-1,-,CASRLTEAFF,TGTGCCAGCAGACTCACTGAAGCTTTCTTT
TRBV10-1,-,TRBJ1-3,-,CASDARVTPGNTIYF,TGCGCCAGCGACGCGAGGGTTACGCCTGGAAACACCATATATTTT
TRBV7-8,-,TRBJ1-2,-,CASSNVGNYGYTF,TGTGCCAGCAGCAACGTGGGTAACTATGGCTACACCTTC
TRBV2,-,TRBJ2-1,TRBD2,CASSMGLAGVLNEQFF,TGTGCCAGCAGTATGGGACTAGCGGGAGTGTTGAATGAGCAGTTCTTC
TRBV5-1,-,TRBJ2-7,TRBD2,CASSPGGSGSQYEQYF,TGCGCCAGCAGCCCCGGAGGTAGCGGGAGCCAGTACGAGCAGTACTTC
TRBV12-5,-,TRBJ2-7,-,CASGRGREQYF,TGTGCTAGTGGCCGTGGACGGGAGCAGTACTTC
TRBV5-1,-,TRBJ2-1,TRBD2,CASSSTGTSGSHFGYNEQFF,TGCGCCAGCAGCTCTACCGGGACTAGCGGGAGCCACTTTGGTTACAATGAGCAGTTCTTC
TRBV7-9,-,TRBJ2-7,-,CASSLGFVAYEQYF,TGTGCCAGCAGCTTAGGATTTGTAGCCTACGAGCAGTACTTC
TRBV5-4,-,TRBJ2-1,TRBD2,CASSTRTSGAYNEQFF,TGTGCCAGCAGCACAAGGACTAGCGGGGCCTACAATGAGCAGTTCTTC
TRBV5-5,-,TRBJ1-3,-,CASRIWASSGNTIYF,TGTGCCAGCAGAATATGGGCAAGCTCTGGAAACACCATATATTTT
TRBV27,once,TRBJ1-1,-,CASSYWAGVNTEAFF,TGTGCCAGCAGTTATTGGGCAGGGGTGAACACTGAAGCTTTCTTT